This is a list of T cell receptor beta chains from one sample in a study of T-cell reconstitution after alpha-beta-depleted transplantation in children. TCRdb reprocessed the PCR reads via MiXCR and lists one record per CDR3 protein. The data show 130,000 or so distinct CDR3 sequences, 9.5% to 10% seen once. The sample was PBMCs, mostly from graft donor cells, taken 180 days after TCRalphabeta/CD19-depleted stem cell transplant. These receptor sequences come from a girl less than two years old who had a stem cell transplant for combined immunodeficiency, so the T cells may come from the graft donor. Each CDR3 is given with its conserved first and last residue. Fields, in order: clone size, J gene, CDR3 length, V gene, D gene, CDR3 protein, CDR3 DNA. A D gene is named only where the DNA matches it firmly. Rows may omit the clone size; those that give it use once, few, many or a size class.

clone size: .
J gene: TRBJ2-5
CDR3 length: 15
V gene: TRBV10-3
D gene: .
CDR3 protein: CAISDPGGQWETQYF
CDR3 DNA: TGTGCCATCAGTGACCCTGGAGGGCAGTGGGAGACCCAGTACTTC

clone size: .
J gene: TRBJ2-5
CDR3 length: 18
V gene: TRBV10-3
D gene: TRBD2
CDR3 protein: CAISATIRLALSQETQYF
CDR3 DNA: TGTGCCATCAGTGCCACGATAAGACTAGCCCTATCCCAAGAGACCCAGTACTTC

clone size: many
J gene: TRBJ2-3
CDR3 length: 14
V gene: TRBV7-2
D gene: .
CDR3 protein: CASSLGGAQGTQYF
CDR3 DNA: TGTGCCAGCAGCTTAGGGGGGGCACAAGGTACGCAGTATTTT

clone size: many
J gene: TRBJ2-7
CDR3 length: 14
V gene: TRBV6-2/TRBV6-3
D gene: .
CDR3 protein: CASSYAERSYEQYF
CDR3 DNA: TGTGCCAGCAGTTACGCGGAGCGCTCCTACGAGCAGTACTTC

clone size: .
J gene: TRBJ1-5
CDR3 length: 17
V gene: TRBV5-1
D gene: TRBD1
CDR3 protein: CASSPDGTGGPNQPQHF
CDR3 DNA: TGCGCCAGCAGCCCCGACGGGACAGGGGGCCCCAATCAGCCCCAGCATTTT

clone size: many
J gene: TRBJ1-5
CDR3 length: 18
V gene: TRBV5-5
D gene: .
CDR3 protein: CASSLANFGARGYQPQHF
CDR3 DNA: TGTGCCAGCAGCTTGGCAAATTTTGGGGCTCGGGGCTATCAGCCCCAGCATTTT

clone size: few
J gene: TRBJ2-1
CDR3 length: 17
V gene: TRBV7-3
D gene: TRBD2
CDR3 protein: CASSLSPLAGPDNEQFF
CDR3 DNA: TGTGCCAGCAGCTTATCGCCACTAGCGGGACCCGACAATGAGCAGTTCTTC

clone size: .
J gene: TRBJ2-1
CDR3 length: 16
V gene: TRBV20-1
D gene: TRBD1
CDR3 protein: CSAVKTGKRMDNEQFF
CDR3 DNA: TGCAGTGCCGTAAAGACAGGGAAGAGAATGGACAATGAGCAGTTCTTC

clone size: few
J gene: TRBJ1-4
CDR3 length: 14
V gene: TRBV18
D gene: .
CDR3 protein: CASSPRQEGEKLFF
CDR3 DNA: TGTGCCAGCTCACCAAGGCAGGAGGGTGAAAAACTGTTTTTT

clone size: .
J gene: TRBJ2-1
CDR3 length: 17
V gene: TRBV5-1
D gene: TRBD2
CDR3 protein: CASSFPLAGGGYNEQFF
CDR3 DNA: TGCGCCAGCAGCTTCCCGCTAGCGGGAGGGGGCTACAATGAGCAGTTCTTC

clone size: few
J gene: TRBJ1-1
CDR3 length: 12
V gene: TRBV20-1
D gene: .
CDR3 protein: CSASRVNTEAFF
CDR3 DNA: TGCAGTGCTAGTCGCGTGAACACTGAAGCTTTCTTT

clone size: many
J gene: TRBJ1-5
CDR3 length: 14
V gene: TRBV6-2/TRBV6-3
D gene: .
CDR3 protein: CASSQGTGNQPQHF
CDR3 DNA: TGTGCCAGCAGTCAGGGGACGGGAAATCAGCCCCAGCATTTT

clone size: few
J gene: TRBJ2-1
CDR3 length: 22
V gene: TRBV4-1
D gene: TRBD2
CDR3 protein: CASSQDTSRGLAGPSSYNEQFF
CDR3 DNA: TGCGCCAGCAGCCAAGATACGAGCCGGGGACTAGCGGGTCCCAGCTCCTACAATGAGCAGTTCTTC

clone size: few
J gene: TRBJ2-1
CDR3 length: 15
V gene: TRBV14
D gene: .
CDR3 protein: CASSQDKTTGNEQFF
CDR3 DNA: TGTGCCAGCAGCCAAGATAAAACAACAGGCAATGAGCAGTTCTTC

clone size: few
J gene: TRBJ1-4
CDR3 length: 12
V gene: TRBV20-1
D gene: .
CDR3 protein: CSARGRNEKLFF
CDR3 DNA: TGCAGTGCTAGAGGGAGGAATGAAAAACTGTTTTTT

clone size: .
J gene: TRBJ2-3
CDR3 length: 12
V gene: TRBV27
D gene: .
CDR3 protein: CAGSASTDTQYF
CDR3 DNA: TGTGCCGGCAGTGCTAGCACAGATACGCAGTATTTT

clone size: many
J gene: TRBJ2-1
CDR3 length: 15
V gene: TRBV5-6
D gene: TRBD2
CDR3 protein: CASSWRTSGWDEQFF
CDR3 DNA: TGTGCCAGCAGCTGGAGGACTAGCGGATGGGATGAGCAGTTCTTC

clone size: many
J gene: TRBJ2-3
CDR3 length: 15
V gene: TRBV19
D gene: .
CDR3 protein: CASSRLEGSTDTQYF
CDR3 DNA: TGTGCCAGTAGTAGGCTTGAGGGGAGCACAGATACGCAGTATTTT

clone size: few
J gene: TRBJ2-1
CDR3 length: 16
V gene: TRBV24-1
D gene: .
CDR3 protein: CATSARGAGYYNEQFF
CDR3 DNA: TGTGCCACCAGTGCCCGAGGGGCGGGCTACTACAATGAGCAGTTCTTC

clone size: few
J gene: TRBJ1-5
CDR3 length: 14
V gene: TRBV5-1
D gene: TRBD1
CDR3 protein: CASSTGTGAQPQHF
CDR3 DNA: TGCGCCAGCAGCACCGGGACAGGGGCCCAGCCCCAGCATTTT

clone size: few
J gene: TRBJ2-4
CDR3 length: 15
V gene: TRBV12-3/TRBV12-4
D gene: .
CDR3 protein: CASSLALGTKNIQYF
CDR3 DNA: TGTGCCAGCAGTTTAGCGCTGGGAACCAAAAACATTCAGTACTTC

clone size: .
J gene: TRBJ1-1
CDR3 length: 12
V gene: TRBV6-1
D gene: .
CDR3 protein: CASSGWMAEAFF
CDR3 DNA: TGTGCCAGCAGTGGTTGGATGGCTGAAGCTTTCTTT

clone size: few
J gene: TRBJ2-7
CDR3 length: 14
V gene: TRBV7-9
D gene: TRBD1
CDR3 protein: CASSFNTGGHEQYF
CDR3 DNA: TGTGCCAGCAGCTTTAATACAGGGGGCCACGAGCAGTACTTC

clone size: .
J gene: TRBJ1-2
CDR3 length: 15
V gene: TRBV27
D gene: .
CDR3 protein: CASSAHLPGQKRETF
CDR3 DNA: TGTGCCAGCAGTGCCCATCTTCCGGGACAAAAACGCGAGACCTTC

clone size: few
J gene: TRBJ2-5
CDR3 length: 15
V gene: TRBV6-1
D gene: TRBD2
CDR3 protein: CASKAGGRKEETQYF
CDR3 DNA: TGTGCCAGCAAAGCGGGGGGGCGGAAGGAAGAGACCCAGTACTTC

clone size: .
J gene: TRBJ1-1
CDR3 length: 12
V gene: TRBV28
D gene: .
CDR3 protein: CASSFMGSEAFF
CDR3 DNA: TGTGCCAGCAGTTTTATGGGAAGCGAAGCTTTCTTT

clone size: few
J gene: TRBJ2-2
CDR3 length: 15
V gene: TRBV29-1
D gene: TRBD2
CDR3 protein: CSVGGLAQNTGELFF
CDR3 DNA: TGCAGCGTAGGGGGACTAGCCCAGAACACCGGGGAGCTGTTTTTT

clone size: few
J gene: TRBJ1-6
CDR3 length: 16
V gene: TRBV2
D gene: TRBD1
CDR3 protein: CASRLTGSSYNSPLHF
CDR3 DNA: TGTGCCAGCAGATTGACAGGGAGCTCCTATAATTCACCCCTCCACTTT

clone size: few
J gene: TRBJ2-1
CDR3 length: 15
V gene: TRBV5-1
D gene: .
CDR3 protein: CASSPEVRVFDEQFF
CDR3 DNA: TGCGCCAGCAGCCCTGAGGTCAGGGTCTTCGATGAGCAGTTCTTC

clone size: few
J gene: TRBJ2-4
CDR3 length: 13
V gene: TRBV20-1
D gene: TRBD1
CDR3 protein: CSARGGADREPGF
CDR3 DNA: TGCAGTGCCAGAGGGGGTGCGGACAGGGAGCCGGGTTTC

clone size: few
J gene: TRBJ2-1
CDR3 length: 9
V gene: TRBV5-1
D gene: .
CDR3 protein: CASSEEQFF
CDR3 DNA: TGCGCCAGCAGTGAGGAGCAGTTCTTC

clone size: .
J gene: TRBJ2-7
CDR3 length: 15
V gene: TRBV20-1
D gene: TRBD2
CDR3 protein: CSARLAGASLYEQYF
CDR3 DNA: TGCAGTGCTAGGCTAGCGGGGGCCTCCCTCTACGAGCAGTACTTC

clone size: few
J gene: TRBJ2-7
CDR3 length: 19
V gene: TRBV5-1
D gene: TRBD2
CDR3 protein: CASSLGGLAGRSRLYEQYF
CDR3 DNA: TGCGCCAGCAGCTTGGGGGGGCTAGCGGGGCGAAGTCGTCTCTACGAGCAGTACTTC

clone size: .
J gene: TRBJ2-5
CDR3 length: 16
V gene: TRBV20-1
D gene: TRBD1
CDR3 protein: CSARAADRMYKETQYF
CDR3 DNA: TGCAGTGCTAGAGCCGCGGACAGGATGTATAAAGAGACCCAGTACTTC

clone size: .
J gene: TRBJ2-7
CDR3 length: 12
V gene: TRBV20-1
D gene: .
CDR3 protein: CSARDPTYEQYF
CDR3 DNA: TGCAGTGCTAGAGATCCGACCTACGAGCAGTACTTC

clone size: few
J gene: TRBJ2-7
CDR3 length: 15
V gene: TRBV20-1
D gene: .
CDR3 protein: CSAGSTSSSSYEQYF
CDR3 DNA: TGCAGTGCGGGATCGACAAGCTCCAGCTCCTACGAGCAGTACTTC

clone size: few
J gene: TRBJ2-4
CDR3 length: 17
V gene: TRBV20-1
D gene: TRBD1
CDR3 protein: CSAREDRRGLAKNIQYF
CDR3 DNA: TGCAGTGCTAGAGAGGACAGGAGAGGCTTAGCCAAAAACATTCAGTACTTC

clone size: many
J gene: TRBJ1-2
CDR3 length: 15
V gene: TRBV10-3
D gene: .
CDR3 protein: CAISEGRTRRWGYTF
CDR3 DNA: TGTGCCATCAGTGAGGGACGTACAAGGCGATGGGGCTACACCTTC

clone size: few
J gene: TRBJ2-4
CDR3 length: 13
V gene: TRBV12-3/TRBV12-4
D gene: .
CDR3 protein: CASREAETNIQYF
CDR3 DNA: TGTGCCAGCAGAGAAGCGGAGACAAACATTCAGTACTTC

clone size: .
J gene: TRBJ1-2
CDR3 length: 12
V gene: TRBV20-1
D gene: .
CDR3 protein: CSAFFANYGYTF
CDR3 DNA: TGCAGTGCTTTCTTTGCTAACTATGGCTACACCTTC

clone size: .
J gene: TRBJ2-7
CDR3 length: 14
V gene: TRBV5-4
D gene: TRBD2
CDR3 protein: CASKLAGGSREQYF
CDR3 DNA: TGTGCCAGCAAACTAGCGGGAGGGTCCCGCGAGCAGTACTTC

clone size: .
J gene: TRBJ2-3
CDR3 length: 16
V gene: TRBV7-8
D gene: TRBD2
CDR3 protein: CASSFSTSGLVDTQYF
CDR3 DNA: TGTGCCAGCAGCTTCTCGACTAGCGGGTTGGTTGATACGCAGTATTTT

clone size: .
J gene: TRBJ2-1
CDR3 length: 17
V gene: TRBV11-2
D gene: TRBD1
CDR3 protein: CASSVRFRDRGGNEQFF
CDR3 DNA: TGTGCCAGCAGCGTCCGATTCCGGGACAGGGGAGGGAATGAGCAGTTCTTC

clone size: .
J gene: TRBJ2-3
CDR3 length: 15
V gene: TRBV12-3/TRBV12-4
D gene: TRBD2
CDR3 protein: CASGRLAGGLGTQYF
CDR3 DNA: TGTGCCAGCGGCCGACTAGCGGGGGGCCTGGGTACGCAGTATTTT

clone size: .
J gene: TRBJ2-7
CDR3 length: 15
V gene: TRBV20-1
D gene: TRBD1
CDR3 protein: CSACRMGQLAYEQYF
CDR3 DNA: TGCAGTGCCTGCCGCATGGGACAGCTAGCCTACGAGCAGTACTTC

clone size: .
J gene: TRBJ2-7
CDR3 length: 15
V gene: TRBV21-1
D gene: .
CDR3 protein: CASTDLAGGPGEQYF
CDR3 DNA: TGTGCCAGCACCGATTTAGCGGGGGGGCCAGGGGAGCAGTACTTC

clone size: .
J gene: TRBJ1-4
CDR3 length: 13
V gene: TRBV20-1
D gene: .
CDR3 protein: CSAGGNVQEKLFF
CDR3 DNA: TGCAGTGCGGGGGGGAACGTTCAAGAAAAACTGTTTTTT

clone size: few
J gene: TRBJ2-5
CDR3 length: 13
V gene: TRBV5-1
D gene: TRBD2
CDR3 protein: CASSFGGEETQYF
CDR3 DNA: TGCGCCAGCAGCTTCGGGGGGGAGGAGACCCAGTACTTC

clone size: few
J gene: TRBJ2-7
CDR3 length: 15
V gene: TRBV7-2
D gene: .
CDR3 protein: CASSLEGGRSYEQYF
CDR3 DNA: TGTGCCAGCAGCTTAGAAGGGGGTCGCTCCTACGAGCAGTACTTC

clone size: .
J gene: TRBJ2-7
CDR3 length: 14
V gene: TRBV18
D gene: .
CDR3 protein: CASSLRLFSYEQYF
CDR3 DNA: TGTGCCAGCTCTCTTCGGCTATTCTCCTACGAGCAGTACTTC

clone size: .
J gene: TRBJ2-1
CDR3 length: 13
V gene: TRBV7-8
D gene: TRBD2
CDR3 protein: CASSLARSGRPSF
CDR3 DNA: TGTGCCAGCAGCTTAGCGAGAAGCGGGAGGCCCTCCTTC

clone size: many
J gene: TRBJ1-4
CDR3 length: 15
V gene: TRBV4-1
D gene: TRBD1
CDR3 protein: CASSQTGATNEKLFF
CDR3 DNA: TGCGCCAGCAGCCAAACAGGGGCAACTAATGAAAAACTGTTTTTT

clone size: .
J gene: TRBJ2-3
CDR3 length: 17
V gene: TRBV11-3
D gene: TRBD1
CDR3 protein: CASSPFRTGGGADTQYF
CDR3 DNA: TGTGCCAGCAGCCCCTTCCGGACAGGGGGAGGGGCAGATACGCAGTATTTT